Following are 30 T cell receptor beta chains from one sample sequenced in a study of Tregs in tolerant kidney transplant recipients. Assay: immunoSEQ multiplex PCR; the TCRdb copy retains only in-frame clones and omits some. The top ten hold roughly 15% of the sample, which has about 50,000 clones, around nine tenths seen once. Mixed chimerism was transient after nonmyeloablative marrow transplants from related graft donors. The sequencing here drew on CD8+ T cells from blood (PBMCs), taken 12 months after the transplant. The source is a human patient who received a combined kidney and bone marrow transplant. Some T cells could come from the graft donor.

This rearrangement joins TRBV10-3 to TRBJ2-7; 7 nucleotides match TRBD1. Germline V gene lookup returns CDR1 ENHRY and CDR2 SYGVKD. The CDR3 spans 14 residues. V lost 3 bases, J lost 1 base, and 3 bases stayed unmatched. CDR3 sequence reads: CAISDWDSSYEQYF. CDR3 DNA: TGTGCCATCAGTGACTGGGACAGTTCCTACGAGCAGTACTTC.

This clone has more than one count but fewer than ten. The genes are TRBV5-4 and TRBJ2-2; D possibly corresponds to TRBD2 (7 bases). Per the germline V gene, CDR1 is SGHNT and CDR2 is YYREEE (reference sequence). CDR3 length: 14 residues. V lost 6 bases to trimming and J lost 7 bases, with 16 bases between them. Here the CDR3 reads CASTNGGALGELFF. DNA for the CDR3: TGTGCCAGCACTAATGGGGGGGCCCTCGGGGAGCTGTTTTTT. The variable domain in full, completed from reference TRBV5-4 and TRBJ2-2, reads ETGVTQSPTHLIKTRGQQVTLRCSSQSGHNTVSWYQQALGQGPQFIFQYYREEENGRGNFPPRFSGLQFPNYSSELNVNALELDDSALYLCASTNGGALGELFFGEGSRLTVL.

The chain employs TRBV14 and TRBJ2-1, with TRBD2 identical over 9 bases. CDR1 SGHDN and CDR2 FVKESK come from the germline V gene. CDR3 length: 15 amino acids. V trimming: 9 bases; J trimming: 0 bases; junction bases outside the gene matches: 6. The CDR3 loop is CASQRSGSSYNEQFF. The CDR3 bases are TGTGCCAGTCAACGTAGCGGGAGCTCCTACAATGAGCAGTTCTTC. Based on the CDR3 plus reference TRBV14 and TRBJ2-1, the full variable domain is EAGVTQFPSHSVIEKGQTVTLRCDPISGHDNLYWYRRVMGKEIKFLLHFVKESKQDESGMPNNRFLAERTGGTYSTLKVQPAELEDSGVYFCASQRSGSSYNEQFFGPGTRLTVL.

This chain uses TRBV6-1 with TRBJ2-7; 11 bases fit TRBD2. The CDR3 runs to 14 residues. CDR1 and CDR2 (germline): MNHNS, SASEGT. V trimming: 2 bases; J trimming: 5 bases; junction bases outside the gene matches: 2. This chain's CDR3 is CASSEQLAGDEQYF. In DNA form, the CDR3 reads TGTGCCAGCAGTGAACAACTAGCGGGAGACGAGCAGTACTTC.

The genes are TRBV10-3 and TRBJ1-1, with D unresolved. The germline V gene encodes CDR1 ENHRY and CDR2 SYGVKD. The CDR3 covers 13 residues. V lost 5 bases to trimming and J lost 1 base, with 8 bases between them. CDR3 loop: CAISKDWNTEAFF. CDR3 nucleotide sequence: TGTGCCATCAGTAAGGACTGGAACACTGAAGCTTTCTTT.

This chain connects TRBV5-4 to TRBJ1-1; 9 bases align to TRBD1. The CDR3 covers 15 residues. V lost 5 bases to trimming and J lost 7 bases; unmatched junction nucleotides: 12. Germline V gene lookup returns CDR1 SGHNT and CDR2 YYREEE (reference sequence). The CDR3 nucleotides read TGTGCCAGCAGAACGACAGGGGGGTATTCCAGTGAAGCTTTCTTT. This sequence encodes CASRTTGGYSSEAFF.

The CDR3 nucleotides read TGTGCCACCGGGGACAGGGCCTATGGCTACACCTTC. The encoded protein is CATGDRAYGYTF. V gene TRBV6-4 combines with J gene TRBJ1-2, with 9 bases that match TRBD1. The J segment lost 4 bases and the V segment lost 10 bases, leaving 4 bases of the junction unmatched. The CDR3 spans 12 residues. CDR1 is MRHNA and CDR2 is SNTAGT in the germline V gene.

The rearrangement uses TRBV11-2 and TRBJ2-2, with D possibly being TRBD2 (5 bases). This CDR3 is 13 amino acids long. Trimming took off 3 bases at V and 7 bases at J, with 9 bases between the two ends. Germline values: CDR1 SGHAT, CDR2 FQNNGV. The CDR3 coding sequence is TGTGCCAGCAGCTTGGCCGGAGGCGGGGAGCTGTTTTTT. Amino acid sequence: CASSLAGGGELFF.

The rearrangement links TRBV7-3 to TRBJ2-4, with D tentatively TRBD1 (5 bases). The V gene's germline CDR1 is SGHTA and CDR2 FQGTGA. There are 15 residues in the CDR3. The germline V and J ends were trimmed by 2 bases and 10 bases, with 18 bases remaining between them. CDR3 in amino acids: CASSLHYQGRVIQYF. CDR3 in DNA: TGTGCCAGCAGCTTACACTATCAGGGCAGAGTGATTCAGTACTTC.

This sequence joins TRBV5-6 and TRBJ2-1; the D gene is possibly TRBD2 (6 bases). This CDR3 is built from 13 residues. The V end was cut by 2 bases, the J end by 5 bases, with 8 bases between. CDR1 SGHDT and CDR2 YYEEEE come from the germline V gene. The CDR3 region has the DNA TGTGCCAGCAGCTTTGGAGGGAACAATGAGCAGTTCTTC. Protein sequence: CASSFGGNNEQFF.

This clone was seen just once. The J gene is TRBJ2-1, the V gene TRBV2; TRBD1 matches 8 bases. The CDR3 has 14 amino acids. The germline V gene has CDR1 SNHLY and CDR2 FYNNEI. J was trimmed by 9 bases and V by 4 bases; bases with no gene match: 8. This chain's CDR3 is CASSAGQGSVEQFF. DNA for the CDR3: TGTGCCAGCAGTGCCGGACAGGGATCGGTTGAGCAGTTCTTC.

The rearrangement joins TRBV27 to TRBJ1-4; D might be TRBD1 (6 bases). CDR1 is MNHEY, CDR2 SMNVEV, per germline (reference sequence). The CDR3 has 13 residues. Trimming removed 9 bases at V and 7 bases at J, with 15 bases between. The chain's CDR3 is CASGRGSFEKLFF. CDR3 coding DNA: TGTGCCAGTGGGAGGGGGTCGTTTGAAAAACTGTTTTTT.

This clone was recorded once. This chain joins TRBV5-4 and TRBJ1-6; a weak D match, TRBD1 (5 bases). Trimming cost V 2 bases and J 11 bases, with 14 bases left between them. The CDR3 loop spans 14 amino acids. The germline V gene has CDR1 SGHNT and CDR2 YYREEE (reference sequence). The chain's CDR3 is CASSLWGVRTPLHF. The CDR3 bases are TGTGCCAGCAGCTTATGGGGCGTTAGGACACCCCTCCACTTT.

The rearrangement uses TRBV15 and TRBJ2-2; 7 bases line up with TRBD2. V trimming: 1 base; J trimming: 4 bases; junction bases outside the gene matches: 9. Germline V gene lookup returns CDR1 LNHNV and CDR2 YYDKDF (reference sequence). This CDR3 contains 17 residues. CDR3 in amino acids: CATSRARVGGSTGELFF. The CDR3 DNA reads TGTGCCACCAGCAGAGCTAGAGTCGGGGGGTCCACCGGGGAGCTGTTTTTT.

In this sample, this clone turned up a few times. The chain joins TRBV28 to TRBJ2-7; D may be TRBD2 (5 bases). Germline CDR1 and CDR2: MDHEN and SYDVKM. Between the trimmed V and J ends, which lost 2 bases and 10 bases, there was a span of 9 bases. There are 11 residues in the CDR3. DNA of the CDR3: TGTGCCAGCAGTTTAGGACTGGCTCAGTACTTC. Its protein is CASSLGLAQYF.

The chain couples TRBV5-6 to TRBJ1-2; TRBD1 agrees at 7 bases. J gave up 5 bases and V 5 bases, and 6 bases lay outside the gene matches. This CDR3 is built from 13 residues. From germline, CDR1 is SGHDT and CDR2 YYEEEE. CDR3 protein: CASRPTGVYGYTF. In nucleotides, the CDR3 is TGTGCCAGCAGGCCTACAGGGGTTTATGGCTACACCTTC.

The chain combines TRBV25-1 with TRBJ2-1; 9 positions agree with TRBD1. Germline trimming cut 0 bases from V and 7 bases from J; bases unmatched to any gene: 4. CDR3 length: 15 residues. CDR1 is MGHDK, CDR2 SYGVNS, per germline. The CDR3 bases are TGTGCCAGCAGTGAATACCGGGACAGGGTTAATGAGCAGTTCTTC. It yields the protein CASSEYRDRVNEQFF.

The chain recombines TRBV10-3 with TRBJ2-7; TRBD2 might be the D (5 bases). Trimming left V 0 bases short and J 6 bases short, with 12 bases between. Per the germline V gene, CDR1 is ENHRY and CDR2 is SYGVKD. The CDR3 extends over 14 amino acids. The DNA for the CDR3 is TGTGCCATCAGTGAGTCTTCGGGGTTTCTCGAGCAGTACTTC. Protein sequence: CAISESSGFLEQYF.

The chain is built from TRBV13 and TRBJ2-3; unclear D gene. This CDR3 region has 16 residues. V was trimmed by 5 bases and J by 2 bases, leaving 17 bases between them. Germline assignment: CDR1 PRHDT and CDR2 FYEKMQ (reference sequence). In nucleotides, the CDR3 is TGTGCCAGCAGCCCCCAAGGCTGGCGGAACACAGATACGCAGTATTTT. The encoded protein is CASSPQGWRNTDTQYF.

V and J are TRBV5-4 and TRBJ2-7, with D maybe TRBD2 (6 bases). Germline values: CDR1 SGHNT, CDR2 YYREEE (reference sequence). Trimming removed 4 bases at V and 5 bases at J, with 22 bases between. CDR3 length equals 16 residues. CDR3 amino acids: CASSPIFASATNEQYF. CDR3 coding DNA: TGTGCCAGCAGCCCAATCTTTGCTAGCGCGACTAACGAGCAGTACTTC.

The chain recombines TRBV10-3 with TRBJ2-2, with TRBD2 matching 9 bases. This CDR3 region has 14 residues. Germline CDR1 and CDR2: ENHRY and SYGVKD. V gave up 7 bases and J gave up 5 bases; unmatched junction bases: 5. CDR3 loop: CAIKTSGLTGELFF. The DNA for the CDR3 is TGTGCCATCAAAACTAGCGGGCTTACCGGGGAGCTGTTTTTT.

This clone was counted once. The chain links TRBV4-1 to TRBJ2-2; TRBD2 aligns across 11 bases. The germline gives CDR1 MGHRA, CDR2 YSYEKL. J was trimmed by 4 bases and V by 4 bases; bases with no gene match: 5. The CDR3 length is 16 residues. CDR3 residues: CASSRRLAGSTGELFF. In nucleotides, the CDR3 is TGCGCCAGCAGCCGAAGACTAGCGGGAAGCACCGGGGAGCTGTTTTTT.

The chain is built from TRBV7-9 and TRBJ2-2; 8 bases line up with TRBD1. The germline V gene has CDR1 SEHNR and CDR2 FQNEAQ (reference sequence). There are 15 residues in the CDR3. After removal of 3 bases from V and 0 bases from J, the junction contained 0 bases not matched to a gene. For the CDR3, the DNA is TGTGCCAGCAGCTTGACAGGGGCGAACACCGGGGAGCTGTTTTTT. It codes for CASSLTGANTGELFF.

This rearrangement joins TRBV6-5 to TRBJ2-7; 11 positions match TRBD2. The ends lost 2 bases at V and 2 bases at J; junction bases unmatched: 2. Germline-derived CDR1 and CDR2 are MNHEY and SVGAGI. This CDR3 region has 15 residues. CDR3 sequence (DNA): TGTGCCAGCAGTTACGTAGCGGGAGGGCCCTACGAGCAGTACTTC. This encodes CASSYVAGGPYEQYF.

This sequence joins TRBV27 and TRBJ1-2, with TRBD1 matching over 8 bases. Looked up from germline, CDR1 is MNHEY and CDR2 is SMNVEV (reference sequence). V was clipped by 2 bases and J by 4 bases; unmatched bases: 9. CDR3 length equals 16 residues. CDR3 sequence reads: CASSLARTGFPYGYTF. The CDR3 DNA reads as TGTGCCAGCAGTTTAGCGAGGACAGGGTTCCCCTATGGCTACACCTTC.

The gene calls are TRBV30 and TRBJ1-1; 7 positions match TRBD1. The J segment lost 2 bases and the V segment lost 5 bases, leaving 5 bases of the junction unmatched. This CDR3 has 13 residues. Germline lookup yields CDR1 GTSNPN and CDR2 SVGIG (reference sequence). Written as DNA, the CDR3 is TGTGCCTGGGATCAGGGGGGAAACACTGAAGCTTTCTTT. It yields the protein CAWDQGGNTEAFF. Full variable domain (missing parts from reference TRBV30 and TRBJ1-1): SQTIHQWPATLVQPVGSPLSLECTVEGTSNPNLYWYRQAAGRGLQLLFYSVGIGQISSEVPQNLSASRPQDRQFILSSKKLLLSDSGFYLCAWDQGGNTEAFFGQGTRLTVV.

This clone was seen only once. The limits of the CDR3 on the DNA are not certain, so only TCRdb's listed CDR3 is given. The chain has TRBV6-5 and TRBJ1-2; the D segment call TRBD1 is taken from the table without a DNA check. The CDR3 is made up of 13 amino acids, end residues included. CDR1 MNHEY and CDR2 SVGAGI come from the germline V gene. CDR3 protein: CASTSGQGYGYTF.

The rearrangement uses TRBV15 and TRBJ2-7; possible D gene TRBD2, 6 bases. V gave up 5 bases and J gave up 3 bases, with 14 bases separating them. The CDR3 extends over 14 amino acids. Per germline, CDR1 LNHNV and CDR2 YYDKDF (reference sequence). The CDR3 region has the DNA TGTGCCACCAGCGGTACTACCGGGGGCTACGAGCAGTACTTC. It is translated as CATSGTTGGYEQYF.

The V and J genes are TRBV18 and TRBJ1-3; TRBD1 might be the D (5 bases). V lost 3 bases, J lost 0 bases, and 15 bases lay in between. This CDR3 contains 17 residues. The germline CDR1 and CDR2 sequences are KGHSH and LQKENI. CDR3 in amino acids: CASSPFPTDISGNTIYF. The CDR3 DNA sequence: TGTGCCAGCTCACCCTTCCCGACAGATATCTCTGGAAACACCATATATTTT.

The chain carries TRBV5-6 and TRBJ1-2; a weak D match, TRBD1 (5 bases). Trimming took off 2 bases at V and 0 bases at J, with 8 bases between the two ends. Germline CDR1 is SGHDT and CDR2 is YYEEEE. The CDR3 is made up of 14 amino acids. Written as DNA, the CDR3 is TGTGCCAGCAGCTTTGGGGCAGCTAACTATGGCTACACCTTC. Its translation is CASSFGAANYGYTF.